This is a list of T cell receptor beta chains from one sample in a study of cytomegalovirus exposure and HLA in healthy donors. Profiling relied on immunoSEQ multiplex PCR, and the TCRdb table lists in-frame clones only, not all of them. The repertoire holds about 93,000 clones, around 84% seen once, with less than 3.5% in the top ten. Sequenced sample: PBMCs. The receptors were sampled from a middle-aged woman in good health and CMV-seronegative. Both conserved end residues are part of each CDR3. A D gene is named only where the DNA matches it firmly. Expanded clones get a size class; other rows say once, few or many, or leave the size out.

abundance,j_gene,v_gene,d_gene,CDR3nt,CDR3aa
-,TRBJ2-7,TRBV7-9,-,TGTGCCAGCAGCTCCGGGGGCGGGGAGGGCTCCTACGAGCAGTACTTC,CASSSGGGEGSYEQYF
-,TRBJ2-3,TRBV7-9,-,TGTGCCAGCAGCAGGACAAGTAGCACAGATACGCAGTATTTT,CASSRTSSTDTQYF
-,TRBJ1-2,TRBV5-6,-,TGTGCCAGCAGCTTGGACAGATTCTATGGCTACACCTTC,CASSLDRFYGYTF
once,TRBJ2-7,TRBV5-1,TRBD1,TGCGCCAGCAGGGAAGGACAGGTTCCCTACGGGCAGTACTTC,CASREGQVPYGQYF
few,TRBJ1-1,TRBV5-1,-,TGCGCCAGCAGCTTCCCAGAGGACAGCATCAACACTGAAGCTTTCTTT,CASSFPEDSINTEAFF
-,TRBJ2-1,TRBV28,TRBD2,TGTGCCAGCAGTTTCATAGCGGGAGTAAATGAGCAGTTCTTC,CASSFIAGVNEQFF
-,TRBJ2-2,TRBV6-4,TRBD2,TGTGCCAGCAGTCCCCGGACTAGCTGGGGGACCGGGGAGCTGTTTTTT,CASSPRTSWGTGELFF
few,TRBJ2-2,TRBV6-6,TRBD1,TGTGCCAGCAGCTCCAGGGGGCGCATCACCGGGGAGCTGTTTTTT,CASSSRGRITGELFF
few,TRBJ1-3,TRBV6-1,TRBD1,TGTGCCAGCAGTACAGGGGGCTGGGGAAACACCATATATTTT,CASSTGGWGNTIYF
few,TRBJ2-7,TRBV5-1,-,TGCGCCAGCAGCTTGGCTCCAGTCTCCTACGAGCAGTACTTC,CASSLAPVSYEQYF
-,TRBJ2-5,TRBV7-2,TRBD2,TGTGCCAGCAGCCCGGGAGGGGGGAGATTTTTGGAGACCCAGTACTTC,CASSPGGGRFLETQYF
-,TRBJ2-5,TRBV27,-,TGTGCCAGCAGTTTCGAACAGGGAAAGAGAACCCAGTACTTC,CASSFEQGKRTQYF
-,TRBJ2-7,TRBV11-3,-,TGTGCCAGCAGCTTAGAAGGGGCAGGTGACTACGAGCAGTACTTC,CASSLEGAGDYEQYF
-,TRBJ2-7,TRBV14,TRBD1,TGTGCCAGCAGCCGAGAACAGGGGTACCCCTACGAGCAGTACTTC,CASSREQGYPYEQYF
once,TRBJ2-5,TRBV9,TRBD2,TGTGCCAGCAGCTCTGGGACTAGCGGGAGAAAGACCCAGTACTTC,CASSSGTSGRKTQYF
-,TRBJ2-7,TRBV9,TRBD2,TGTGCCAGCAGCCCTTACGGGACTAGGCAGTACTTC,CASSPYGTRQYF
once,TRBJ2-3,TRBV28,TRBD1,TGTGCCAGCAGTTCGACAGGGGAATTCGCAGATACGCAGTATTTT,CASSSTGEFADTQYF